The following is a T cell receptor beta chain sequence with its context. This entry comes from a study of blood T cell repertoires in COVID-19. Overall study: Researchers got acute and convalescent COVID-19 samples from the United States, Italy and Spain.

Resolution of symptoms, clearance, or two negative PCRs was present in recovered Cohort 3 donors. Here immunoSEQ multiplex PCR was the method, and the copy in TCRdb shows in-frame clones only, minus some. The sample has just over 150,000 clones; roughly 90% are singletons. The sequenced sample consisted of PBMCs or T cells enriched from blood (not recorded which). The receptor was isolated from a woman aged 45-60 years who had recovered from COVID-19.

The CDR3 is CASSRFASGGADTQYF. CDR3 DNA sequence: TGTGCCAGCAGCCGGTTTGCTAGCGGGGGGGCGGATACGCAGTATTTT. The V and J genes are TRBV3-1 (or the pseudogene TRBV3-2) and TRBJ2-3; 12 nucleotides align to TRBD2. Germline V gives CDR1 LGHDT, CDR2 YNNKEL (reference sequence). This CDR3 has 16 amino acids. The V and J ends lost 4 bases and 6 bases, in that order; junction bases with no gene match: 8.